This T cell receptor beta chain is drawn from a study of blood T cell repertoires in COVID-19. The table came from immunoSEQ multiplex PCR; TCRdb's copy has only in-frame clones and leaves some out. The table includes tens of thousands of clones, around 80% detected once. This CDR3 region has 17 residues. Trimming removed 5 bases at V and 0 bases at J, with 14 bases between. CDR1 LNHDA and CDR2 SQIVND come from the germline V gene (reference sequence). The chain recombines TRBV19 with TRBJ2-6; D gene uncertain. The receptor's source is a woman of 80 years or more with acute or convalescent COVID-19. Sequencing was carried out using peripheral blood. CDR3 nucleotide sequence: TGTGCCAGTAGTTTTTCGGTTACTCCCTCTGGGGCCAACGTCCTGACTTTC. It codes for CASSFSVTPSGANVLTF.